This TCR beta chain came from a study of shared T cell receptors in the human thymus. Sequencing used immunoSEQ multiplex PCR; TCRdb keeps in-frame clones, though not all of them. The table lists 600,000 to 900,000 clones, approximately 83% of them singletons. The CDR3 extends over 22 amino acids. Germline V lookup: CDR1 LNHDA, CDR2 SQIVND (reference sequence). Trimming cost V 0 bases and J 5 bases; bases outside gene matches: 25. This clone was seen a single time. These data are also associated with another study on human thymus T cells. As that study records: All donors were healthy Finnish infants who were undergoing corrective surgery to treat congenital heart defects. Resections from corrective heart surgery provided thymus tissue. Thymic and blood repertoires appeared to carry a bias in their V and J gene usage. Related research described thymic repertoires that were highly overlapping among unrelated individuals.

J is TRBJ1-5 and V is TRBV19; 7 nucleotides align to TRBD1. Sequencing input: thymocytes. The receptor was derived from a girl younger than two with a congenital heart defect. Here the CDR3 DNA reads TGTGCCAGTAGTATAGAGTCCCCACACAGGGGCGTTGAATACGGGGTCTATCAGCCCCAGCATTTT. This gives the protein CASSIESPHRGVEYGVYQPQHF.